Following are 7 T cell receptor beta chains from one sample sequenced in a study of tumor and adjacent non-tumor tissue in lung cancer. RNA was extracted from bulk tissue without any cell sorting. The library came from three nested PCR rounds adapted from ARM-PCR protocols. From the multiplex PCR reads, TCRdb called clonotypes with MiXCR, one entry per CDR3 protein. The sample carries roughly 140,000 distinct CDR3 sequences, about 71% recorded once. The sequencing input was lung tumor tissue. The receptor source for this set is a man aged 60 to 69 with small cell lung cancer.

This clonotype showed up just a few times. A read error is possible here, since a much larger clone lies one base away. V is TRBV28 and J is TRBJ2-5; D remains unclear. CDR3 length equals 13 residues. Trimming cost V 3 bases and J 3 bases, with 8 bases left between them. Per germline, CDR1 MDHEN and CDR2 SYDVKM. The CDR3 loop reads CASSLSGEETQYF. In DNA, the CDR3 is TGTGCCAGCAGTTTGAGTGGGGAAGAGACCCAGTACTTC.

In regard to this clonotype: The junction shows a germline mismatch at one end, possibly a read error. This chain connects TRBV11-2 to TRBJ2-2, with 9 nucleotides matching TRBD2. The CDR3 spans 14 residues. Germline CDR1 SGHAT, CDR2 FQNNGV. The CDR3 here is CASNQAGGPGGLFF. The CDR3 coding sequence is TGTGCCAGCAACCAAGCGGGGGGACCCGGGGGGCTGTTTTTT.

The gene calls are TRBV6-5 and TRBJ1-6, with a weak D call TRBD1 (6 bases). V was pared by 4 bases and J by 10 bases, with 17 bases between. The CDR3 has 15 amino acids. Germline values: CDR1 MNHEY, CDR2 SVGAGI. CDR3 sequence reads: CASSLDREGGSPLHF. For the CDR3, the DNA is TGTGCCAGCAGTTTAGACCGGGAGGGGGGGTCACCCCTCCACTTT.

This clonotype was detected only once. This CDR3 fails to terminate in the conserved phenylalanine or tryptophan, so it likely reflects a read error. The chain combines TRBV24-1 with TRBJ2-2, with D maybe TRBD2 (5 bases). The CDR3 is 14 residues long. CDR1 is KGHDR and CDR2 is SFDVKD in the germline V gene. Trimming removed 4 bases at V and 6 bases at J, with 11 bases between. The DNA of the CDR3 is TGTGCCACCAGTGACCCCACTAGGTCCGGGGAGCTGTTTTGT. It yields the protein CATSDPTRSGELFC.

A note on this clonotype: One end of the junction fails to match germline, which may point to a read error. V usage is TRBV4-1 and J usage is TRBJ1-1; D is unresolved. There are 11 residues in the CDR3. The germline V gene has CDR1 MGHRA and CDR2 YSYEKL. The CDR3 nucleotides read TGCGCCAGCGGCCACGGAGGCGAAGCTTTCTTT. Its protein is CASGHGGEAFF.

This chain links TRBV20-1 with TRBJ2-5, with 8 bases matching TRBD2. Germline-derived CDR1 and CDR2 are DFQATT and SNEGSKA (reference sequence). CDR3 length: 14 amino acids. In DNA, the CDR3 is TGCAATGCCCCGGGGGGGCGGGAGTTGGAGACCCAGTACTTC. Residues: CNAPGGRELETQYF.

Remarks on this clonotype: Just one base apart from a much larger clone, this may be a read error. CDR3 sequence reads: CASSSLTGTANEQFF. DNA of the CDR3: TGTGCCAGCAGCTCCCTGACAGGGACGGCGAATGAGCAGTTCTTC. V gene TRBV5-4 combines with J gene TRBJ2-1; 7 bases fit TRBD1. The J segment lost 7 bases and the V segment lost 3 bases, leaving 10 bases of the junction unmatched. The germline V gene has CDR1 SGHNT and CDR2 YYREEE (reference sequence). The CDR3 spans 15 residues.